The rows below give T cell receptor beta chains drawn from one sample of a study of Graves' ophthalmopathy and Graves' hyperthyroidism. TCRdb independently ran MiXCR on the multiplex PCR reads; one entry per CDR3 protein. The sample includes over a million distinct CDR3 sequences, about 40% of them seen just once. The specimen sequenced was peripheral blood or thyroid tissue (not recorded which). The receptor source for this set is an adult man with Graves' hyperthyroidism. CDR3s include the opening cysteine and the closing phenylalanine or tryptophan. Each record gives: clone size, J gene, V gene, D gene, CDR3 DNA, CDR3 protein. A D gene is named only where the DNA matches it firmly. Clone size is given for some rows only: seen once, a few or many times, or a class if the clone is expanded.

. | TRBJ1-1 | TRBV10-3 | TRBD1 | TGTGCCATCAGAAGGACAGGGACGAACACTGAAGCTTTCTTT | CAIRRTGTNTEAFF
. | TRBJ1-5 | TRBV7-6 | . | TGTGCCAGCAGCGTACGTCCAGGGGATCAGCCCCAGCATTTT | CASSVRPGDQPQHF
. | TRBJ2-5 | TRBV4-2 | TRBD2 | TGTGCCAGCAGCCAAGATCAACTAGCGGGGCCCCAAGAGACCCAGTACTTC | CASSQDQLAGPQETQYF
. | TRBJ1-5 | TRBV7-9 | . | TGTGCCAGCAGCTTAGATGGTGGGCCTGGATGGCCCCAGCATTTT | CASSLDGGPGWPQHF
. | TRBJ2-7 | TRBV5-6 | . | TGTGCCAGCAGCTTGGGGTTGGCAGGGAACTCCTACGAGCAGTACTTC | CASSLGLAGNSYEQYF
. | TRBJ1-6 | TRBV29-1 | . | TGCAGCGGCAGTCCAAGGTCACCCCTCCACTTT | CSGSPRSPLHF
many | TRBJ2-7 | TRBV10-1 | TRBD1 | TGCGCCAGCAGTGACTCCGGGACAGCCTACGAGCAGTACTTC | CASSDSGTAYEQYF
. | TRBJ1-2 | TRBV25-1 | TRBD1 | TGTGCCAGCAGTCGAACCGGGACAGGCAATGGCTACACCTTC | CASSRTGTGNGYTF
many | TRBJ1-1 | TRBV5-4 | . | TGTGCCAGCAGCCTCTTGGGTTTGGCCCCGAACACTGAAGCTTTCTTT | CASSLLGLAPNTEAFF
. | TRBJ2-1 | TRBV7-9 | TRBD1 | TGTGCCATAATAGGACCCTGGACAGGGCTGGTCGATGAGCAGTTCTTC | CAIIGPWTGLVDEQFF
. | TRBJ1-5 | TRBV20-1 | TRBD1 | TGCAGTGCTAGAGATCCGACAGGGGGCAATCAGCCCCAGCATTTT | CSARDPTGGNQPQHF
many | TRBJ1-6 | TRBV6-1 | . | TGTGCCAGCAGTGAAGTTTGGGGGAGCATGGCACCCCTCCACTTT | CASSEVWGSMAPLHF
. | TRBJ1-1 | TRBV27 | . | TGTGCCAGCTTAGGACCCCCGGGCACTGAAGCTTTCTTT | CASLGPPGTEAFF
many | TRBJ2-7 | TRBV10-3 | TRBD1 | TGTGCCATCAGTTACCCCCCGGGACAGGGGCCCTACGAGCAGTACTTC | CAISYPPGQGPYEQYF
many | TRBJ1-5 | TRBV5-1 | TRBD1 | TGCGCCAGCAGCCGGACAGGGGGAGGCAATCAGCCCCAGCATTTT | CASSRTGGGNQPQHF
many | TRBJ2-7 | TRBV29-1 | . | TGCAGCGTTGAGACCGCGGGCTACGAGCAGTACTTC | CSVETAGYEQYF
many | TRBJ1-2 | TRBV5-1 | TRBD1 | TGCGCCAGCAGCCCTTCAGACAGGGACTATGGCTACACCTTC | CASSPSDRDYGYTF
many | TRBJ1-1 | TRBV5-1 | . | TGCGCCAGCAGCTTTACGCATACCGGGCCCGCCGAAGCTTTCTTT | CASSFTHTGPAEAFF
. | TRBJ2-7 | TRBV10-2 | TRBD2 | TGCGCCAGCAGTGCCGGACTAGCGGAACGTCTGACCTACGAGCAGTACTTC | CASSAGLAERLTYEQYF
few | TRBJ2-7 | TRBV28 | . | TGTGCCAGCAGTTCAACCGGCCACTACGAGCAGTACTTC | CASSSTGHYEQYF
. | TRBJ2-7 | TRBV5-6 | . | TGTGCCAGCAGCTTGTATGGGGGGCGTGAGCAGTACTTC | CASSLYGGREQYF
many | TRBJ2-5 | TRBV7-6 | TRBD1 | TGTGCCAGCAGCTCGGACAGGGTCCAAGAGACCCAGTACTTC | CASSSDRVQETQYF
many | TRBJ1-1 | TRBV7-2 | . | TGTGCCAGCAGCTTAGAGGGAGTTAACACTGAAGCTTTCTTT | CASSLEGVNTEAFF
many | TRBJ1-4 | TRBV7-9 | TRBD1 | TGTGCCAGCAGCTTCACAGGGGGAGGTGAAAAACTGTTTTTT | CASSFTGGGEKLFF
many | TRBJ1-5 | TRBV6-5 | . | TGTGCCAGCAGTTCCCGAGGGGGGAGCAATCAGCCCCAGCATTTT | CASSSRGGSNQPQHF
few | TRBJ2-7 | TRBV5-1 | TRBD1 | TGCGCCAGCAGCTCAGGACAGGGGGCCCACTACGAGCAGTACTTC | CASSSGQGAHYEQYF
many | TRBJ1-2 | TRBV7-3 | TRBD1 | TGTGCCAGCGGCCCAGGGGGAGGGGGCTCTTACGGCTACACCTTC | CASGPGGGGSYGYTF
. | TRBJ2-5 | TRBV19 | TRBD2 | TGTGCCAGTAGACCGGGACTAGGGGTAGAGACCCAGTACTTC | CASRPGLGVETQYF
few | TRBJ2-2 | TRBV19 | TRBD1 | TGTGCCAGTAGAATCCGGACAGGGTACACCGGGGAGCTGTTTTTT | CASRIRTGYTGELFF
many | TRBJ2-5 | TRBV6-6 | . | TGTGCCAGCCGGAGGGGCTTGATGGAGACCCAGTACTTC | CASRRGLMETQYF